The subject of this entry is one T cell receptor beta chain. Its antigen is unknown. This sample is part of a study of CD8+ T cells in alopecia areata. Overall study context: Twice daily, treated patients received 5 to 10 mg of oral tofacitinib.

It was cDNA, reverse transcribed from extracted RNA, that served as the sequencing template. The data were produced by immunoSEQ multiplex PCR, yet TCRdb's version contains in-frame clones alone and is incomplete. The repertoire holds approximately 220,000 clones, 35% to 45% seen once, with under 0.55% in the top ten. As for treatment: oral pan-JAK inhibitor, 5-10 mg twice daily. The CDR3 is 16 residues long. Looked up from germline, CDR1 is MNHEY and CDR2 is SVGAGI. Deletions cut 2 bases from V and 3 bases from J, with 17 bases between. Whole-study findings and limits: Scalp clonality, together with expanded CD8+ clones among the top 100, fell significantly with tofacitinib. For lesional scalp, especially alopecia totalis/universalis, clonality was higher than in normal scalp. Shared TCR sequences were less clear between patients than in mice, possibly partly from HLA diversity.

The gene calls are TRBV6-5 and TRBJ2-7, with D maybe TRBD1 (5 bases). This material consisted of CD4+ T cells sorted from blood, taken at approximately week 30, from a patient treated with tofacitinib. The sequence derives from a human donor with alopecia areata. CDR3 nucleotide sequence: TGTGCCAGCAGTTACCCTTCCAGGGAAGCTCGCTACGAGCAGTACTTC. It translates to CASSYPSREARYEQYF.